The sequence of this TCR beta chain was determined in a study of beta chain features in type 1 diabetes. The CDR3 loop spans 13 amino acids. Trimming stripped 3 bases from V and 1 base from J, with 6 bases between. Germline V CDR1 and CDR2: MNHEY, SMNVEV (reference sequence). General study points: All four CD4+ subsets from Type 1 diabetes patients carried moderately but significantly shorter TCRB CDR3s.

The entirety of the isolated RNA underwent reverse transcription, so expressed TCRB transcripts were sequenced. Sequencing used immunoSEQ multiplex PCR; TCRdb keeps in-frame clones, though not all of them. The repertoire includes 300,000 to 400,000 clones, over 9% of them detected once, and approximately 0.55% sits in the top ten. To note about this clone: Its antigen remains unknown.

The source material was central memory CD4+ T cells from blood. The source is a man under 40 with type 1 diabetes. The rearrangement uses TRBV27 and TRBJ2-5; D not resolved. The DNA for the CDR3 is TGTGCCAGCAGTTTCGCCCTCCAAGAGACCCAGTACTTC. It specifies CASSFALQETQYF.